The present T cell receptor (beta chain) was sequenced within a study of human T cells and chemical hapten exposure. Findings and caveats of the study: High-frequency TCRs, those above 1 in 1000, stayed the same after DPC sensitization. Compared to controls, expanded TCRs made significantly more large clusters of similar CDR3s.

Documented time point: patch test 3, about 24 weeks after DPC sensitization. The treatment was: therapeutic diphenylcyclopropenone sensitization with weekly scalp DPC. With respect to this clonotype: Antigen specificity is unknown.

As the library was built, unique molecular identifiers were attached to individual cDNA molecules. A single record per CDR3 protein comes from TCRdb applying MiXCR to the RACE reads. The data show 100,000 or so distinct CDR3 sequences, with 30% to 35% seen just once and roughly 2.6% held by the top ten. Losses at the gene ends were 6 bases for V and 3 bases for J; bases not matched to a gene: 16. The CDR3 covers 17 residues. Germline assignment: CDR1 MNHEY and CDR2 SMNVEV (reference sequence). The material sequenced was whole blood, taken in connection with sensitization to the hapten diphenylcyclopropenone (DPC). The V and J genes are TRBV27 and TRBJ1-2, with 7 positions matching TRBD1. The origin of this receptor is a man in his forties with alopecia areata. Some clones in this sample may be carry-over from other donors' samples. The CDR3 DNA follows: TGTGCCAGCAGCCGGGACAGCGGAACCTTATTTCACTATGGCTACACCTTC. This translates into CASSRDSGTLFHYGYTF.